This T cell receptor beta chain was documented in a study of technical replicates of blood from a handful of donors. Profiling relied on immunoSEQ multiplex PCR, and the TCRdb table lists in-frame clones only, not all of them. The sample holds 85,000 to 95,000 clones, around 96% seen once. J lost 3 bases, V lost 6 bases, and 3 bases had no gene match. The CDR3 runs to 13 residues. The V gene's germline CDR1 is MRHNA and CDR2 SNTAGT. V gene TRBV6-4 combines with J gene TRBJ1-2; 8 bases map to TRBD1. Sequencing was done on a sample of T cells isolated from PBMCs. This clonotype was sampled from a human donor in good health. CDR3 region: CASSPDRDYGYTF. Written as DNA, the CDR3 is TGTGCCAGCAGCCCGGACAGGGACTATGGCTACACCTTC.